The 28 T cell receptor beta chains below come from one sample, sequenced in a study of beta chain features in type 1 diabetes. The authors reverse transcribed all of the isolated RNA, so sequencing captured expressed TCRB transcripts. Sequencing was performed with immunoSEQ multiplex PCR; in TCRdb, only in-frame clones are kept and a portion is missing. The sample holds hundreds of thousands of clones; roughly 16% are singletons and the top ten take about 0.087%. What was sequenced was naive CD4+ T cells from blood. These receptors were taken from a man between 18 and 35 years old in good health.

This clone showed up many times. This chain uses TRBV10-3 with TRBJ2-2; D perhaps matches TRBD1 (5 bases). Germline loops: CDR1 ENHRY, CDR2 SYGVKD. Trimming removed 6 bases at V and 0 bases at J, with 8 bases between. This CDR3 is 14 amino acids long. The CDR3 is CAISRTSNTGELFF. In nucleotides, the CDR3 is TGTGCCATCAGCAGGACATCGAACACCGGGGAGCTGTTTTTT.

This clone has more than one count but fewer than ten. The chain couples TRBV4-1 to TRBJ1-2; the D is unclear. This CDR3 spans 16 amino acids. Looked up from germline, CDR1 is MGHRA and CDR2 is YSYEKL. With 0 bases removed from V and 0 bases from J, the gap between germline ends came to 11 bases. The CDR3 region has the DNA TGCGCCAGCAGCCAAGATTTAGGATCACCTAACTATGGCTACACCTTC. This encodes CASSQDLGSPNYGYTF.

V usage is TRBV7-9 and J usage is TRBJ1-5, with TRBD1 matching 8 bases. CDR3 length equals 17 residues. From germline, CDR1 is SEHNR and CDR2 FQNEAQ (reference sequence). V lost 1 base and J lost 1; bases outside the gene matches: 6. The CDR3 protein is CASSLGQGLRSNQPQHF. The CDR3 DNA reads as TGTGCCAGCAGCTTAGGACAGGGGTTACGAAGCAATCAGCCCCAGCATTTT.

The gene calls are TRBV28 and TRBJ2-7, with 7 bases fitting TRBD2. The CDR3 extends over 16 amino acids. The ends lost 6 bases at V and 1 base at J; junction bases unmatched: 12. The V gene's germline CDR1 is MDHEN and CDR2 SYDVKM. Here the CDR3 DNA reads TGTGCCAGCAGATCCCGGGGGACGGGGGGATCCTACGAGCAGTACTTC. It is translated as CASRSRGTGGSYEQYF.

This clone is a singleton in its sample. The chain carries TRBV6-5 and TRBJ2-7; no definite D call. The germline V and J ends were trimmed by 6 bases and 1 base, with 16 bases remaining between them. CDR1 is MNHEY, CDR2 SVGAGI, per germline. The CDR3 loop spans 15 amino acids. The CDR3 sequence: CASRRVATGSYEQYF. CDR3 in DNA: TGTGCCAGCAGAAGAGTTGCCACGGGTTCCTACGAGCAGTACTTC.

The chain uses TRBV25-1 and TRBJ1-6; unclear D gene. This CDR3 is built from 13 residues. Between the trimmed V and J ends, which lost 3 bases and 1 base, there was a span of 1 base. Germline V gene sequence: CDR1 MGHDK, CDR2 SYGVNS. As DNA, the CDR3 is TGTGCCAGCAGTGAGTCCTATAATTCACCCCTCCACTTT. It yields the protein CASSESYNSPLHF.

This clone was observed a few times. The J gene is TRBJ2-4, the V gene TRBV2; 9 positions match TRBD2. From germline, CDR1 is SNHLY and CDR2 FYNNEI. The CDR3 consists of 13 residues. J was trimmed by 14 bases and V by 4 bases; bases with no gene match: 9. The CDR3 region is CASSAGGRAVEYF. In DNA form, the CDR3 reads TGTGCCAGCAGTGCCGGCGGGAGGGCCGTAGAGTACTTC. The complete variable domain, with remaining parts taken from reference TRBV2 and TRBJ2-4, reads EPEVTQTPSHQVTQMGQEVILRCVPISNHLYFYWYRQILGQKVEFLVSFYNNEISEKSEIFDDQFSVERPDGSNFTLKIRSTKLEDSAMYFCASSAGGRAVEYFGAGTRLSVL.

This clone was detected a few times. The genes are TRBV30 and TRBJ2-3; the D is unclear. V was trimmed by 0 bases and J by 3 bases, leaving 7 bases between them. CDR3 length: 13 amino acids. The germline CDR1 and CDR2 sequences are GTSNPN and SVGIG (reference sequence). CDR3 nucleotide sequence: TGTGCCTGGAGTGTAAACCCTACAGATACGCAGTATTTT. It specifies CAWSVNPTDTQYF. The complete variable domain, with remaining parts taken from reference TRBV30 and TRBJ2-3, reads SQTIHQWPATLVQPVGSPLSLECTVEGTSNPNLYWYRQAAGRGLQLLFYSVGIGQISSEVPQNLSASRPQDRQFILSSKKLLLSDSGFYLCAWSVNPTDTQYFGPGTRLTVL.

Here the CDR3 DNA reads TGTGCCTGGAGTCGGACAGGGGAGGCTCTAAATCAGCCCCAGCATTTT. It specifies CAWSRTGEALNQPQHF. This chain joins TRBV30 and TRBJ1-5; 9 nucleotides align to TRBD1. Unmatched junction bases numbered 9, after V lost 2 bases and J lost 4 bases. Germline V gives CDR1 GTSNPN, CDR2 SVGIG (reference sequence). The CDR3 spans 16 residues.

The V call is TRBV10-3, the J call TRBJ1-2; tentative D call: TRBD1 (5 bases). The CDR3 contains 12 residues. CDR1 and CDR2 (germline): ENHRY, SYGVKD. V was trimmed by 4 bases and J by 8 bases, leaving 11 bases between them. The CDR3 DNA sequence: TGTGCCATCAGTGGGACAACGGGAGGCTACACCTTC. The encoded protein is CAISGTTGGYTF.

This clone was seen a few times. This sequence joins TRBV18 and TRBJ2-6; TRBD2 aligns across 11 bases. The CDR3 contains 19 residues. Germline CDR1 reads KGHSH; CDR2 reads LQKENI. V shed 0 bases, J shed 2 bases, and the junction held 6 bases outside the gene matches. The CDR3: CASSPPMEGLAAGANVLTF. The CDR3 DNA is TGTGCCAGCTCACCACCGATGGAGGGACTAGCGGCTGGGGCCAACGTCCTGACTTTC.

There are a few counts of this clone. V and J are TRBV11-1 and TRBJ1-2; D ambiguous. In germline, CDR1 is SGHAT, CDR2 FQDESV (reference sequence). This CDR3 comprises 13 residues. The V gene lost 6 bases and the J gene lost 4 bases, with 12 bases spanning the gap. In nucleotides, the CDR3 is TGTGCCAGCAGGGATGATCGAGTCTATGGCTACACCTTC. The encoded protein is CASRDDRVYGYTF.

The genes are TRBV7-9 and TRBJ1-5; no definite D call. Germline assignment: CDR1 SEHNR and CDR2 FQNEAQ (reference sequence). CDR3 length equals 17 residues. Between the trimmed V and J ends, which lost 1 base and 2 bases, there was a span of 15 bases. CDR3 bases: TGTGCCAGCAGCTTAGGAGGGAGGGAAGGAGGCAATCAGCCCCAGCATTTT. This encodes CASSLGGREGGNQPQHF.

There are a few counts of this clone. Other DNA sequences in the same sample also yield this CDR3. This chain joins TRBV7-2 and TRBJ2-3; D possibly corresponds to TRBD1 (5 bases). The ends were cut back, 0 bases at V and 1 base at J, with 5 bases in the middle. The CDR3 totals 14 residues. The germline V gene has CDR1 SGHTA and CDR2 FQGNSA. CDR3 nucleotide sequence: TGTGCCAGCAGCTTAGCCAGGGGCACAGATACGCAGTATTTT. Its translation is CASSLARGTDTQYF.

The chain has TRBV25-1 and TRBJ1-2; TRBD1 matches 9 bases. Germline V gene sequence: CDR1 MGHDK, CDR2 SYGVNS. CDR3 length: 14 amino acids. Trimming removed 6 bases from V and 4 bases from J; junction bases left unmatched: 6. CDR3 nucleotides: TGTGCCAGCAGAAGACAGGGGGATCGCTATGGCTACACCTTC. Translating gives CASRRQGDRYGYTF.

This clone has a handful of counts. The V gene is TRBV13, the J gene TRBJ1-2; weak D call: TRBD1 (6 bases). V was trimmed by 3 bases and J by 2 bases, leaving 19 bases between them. Germline loops: CDR1 PRHDT, CDR2 FYEKMQ (reference sequence). The CDR3 is 17 amino acids. CDR3 amino acids: CASSLSQGMNLNYGYTF. In DNA, the CDR3 is TGTGCCAGCAGCTTGAGTCAGGGGATGAATTTAAACTATGGCTACACCTTC.

This chain connects TRBV7-2 to TRBJ1-2; a possible D gene is TRBD1 (6 bases). V lost 2 bases and J lost 3, with 16 bases in between. The CDR3 is made up of 16 amino acids. The germline V gene has CDR1 SGHTA and CDR2 FQGNSA. Here the CDR3 DNA reads TGTGCCAGCAGCTTAATAGGGGGAGCACGCGACTATGGCTACACCTTC. This gives the protein CASSLIGGARDYGYTF.

This clone occurred a few times. The chain carries TRBV28 and TRBJ2-3; TRBD1 or TRBD2 may be the D gene (5 bases each). This CDR3 is built from 15 residues. CDR1 and CDR2 (germline): MDHEN, SYDVKM. V gave up 7 bases and J gave up 7 bases, with 21 bases separating them. In DNA form, the CDR3 reads TGTGCCAGCATCGGTGGGGGAGTGGGCCGAAATACGCAGTATTTT. Protein product: CASIGGGVGRNTQYF.

The rearrangement joins TRBV5-1 to TRBJ2-1; 7 bases map to TRBD2. There are 16 residues in the CDR3. The germline CDR1 and CDR2 sequences are SGHRS and YFSETQ. J was trimmed by 7 bases and V by 0 bases; bases with no gene match: 10. The CDR3 loop reads CASSLDAAGDCNEQFF. CDR3 DNA sequence: TGCGCCAGCAGCTTGGATGCTGCGGGGGACTGTAATGAGCAGTTCTTC.

The gene calls are TRBV2 and TRBJ1-2; 8 bases are shared with TRBD1. The CDR3 has 13 residues. Germline values: CDR1 SNHLY, CDR2 FYNNEI. With V trimmed by 4 bases and J by 7 bases, 5 bases remained unmatched. CDR3 amino acids: CASSAGGAGGYTF. As DNA, the CDR3 is TGTGCCAGCAGTGCAGGGGGCGCCGGTGGCTACACCTTC.

The sample holds a few counts of this clone. The rearrangement joins TRBV30 to TRBJ1-3, with a tentative D call TRBD1 (6 bases). The CDR3 spans 12 residues. Germline CDR1 GTSNPN, CDR2 SVGIG (reference sequence). V lost 7 bases and J lost 3, with 10 bases in between. CDR3 nucleotides: TGTGCCTTTGAGACAGGTGGAAACACCATATATTTT. Its protein is CAFETGGNTIYF.

This clone was counted only a few times. Here the CDR3 DNA reads TGTGCCAGCAGCCTCCAGGCTGTGGGCGAGCAGTACTTC. Amino acids: CASSLQAVGEQYF. This rearrangement joins TRBV9 to TRBJ2-5; the D is unclear. The J call could be wrong; TRBJ2-7 is a better fit for the DNA end. In germline, CDR1 is SGDLS, CDR2 YYNGEE. This CDR3 is 13 amino acids long.

This chain joins TRBV2 and TRBJ1-5; D unclear. The V gene lost 4 bases and the J gene lost 0 bases, with 10 bases spanning the gap. The germline V gene has CDR1 SNHLY and CDR2 FYNNEI. CDR3 length: 15 residues. This CDR3 is CASSGAGGSNQPQHF. As DNA, the CDR3 is TGTGCCAGCAGTGGGGCAGGTGGTAGCAATCAGCCCCAGCATTTT.

The chain combines TRBV12-5 with TRBJ2-5; 7 bases fit TRBD2. Trimming at V came to 0 bases and at J to 2 bases, leaving 3 bases not matched to a gene. CDR1 and CDR2 from the germline V gene are LGHNT and FRNRAP. The CDR3 extends over 15 amino acids. The CDR3 here is CASGLVHGGQETQYF. CDR3 sequence (DNA): TGTGCTAGTGGTTTGGTACACGGGGGGCAAGAGACCCAGTACTTC.

V and J are TRBV7-6 and TRBJ1-1; the D gene is possibly TRBD1 (6 bases). This CDR3 is built from 14 residues. CDR1 is SGHVS and CDR2 is FNYEAQ in the germline V gene. The V end was cut by 4 bases, the J end by 3 bases, with 12 bases between. The CDR3 loop is CASSSTGWDTEAFF. The CDR3 DNA reads as TGTGCCAGCAGCTCCACAGGGTGGGACACTGAAGCTTTCTTT.

A few counts support this clone. V is TRBV11-2 and J is TRBJ1-2; 8 nucleotides match TRBD1. V shed 3 bases and J 3 bases; nucleotides not matched to a gene: 0. Germline lookup yields CDR1 SGHAT and CDR2 FQNNGV. The CDR3 loop spans 13 amino acids. CDR3 DNA: TGTGCCAGCAGCTTGACAGGGGACTATGGCTACACCTTC. It translates to CASSLTGDYGYTF.

A few counts support this clone. In DNA form, the CDR3 reads TGTGCCAGCAGCGCTGGACAGGGTTCGACTGAAGCTTTCTTT. As protein: CASSAGQGSTEAFF. The gene calls are TRBV7-9 and TRBJ1-1, with 8 bases identical to TRBD1. Per germline, CDR1 SEHNR and CDR2 FQNEAQ (reference sequence). V shed 5 bases and J 5 bases; nucleotides not matched to a gene: 7. The CDR3 has 14 residues.

This clone was seen only a few times. The chain carries TRBV9 and TRBJ1-4; a weak D match, TRBD1 (5 bases). This CDR3 spans 14 amino acids. The germline V gene encodes CDR1 SGDLS and CDR2 YYNGEE. V was pared by 0 bases and J by 8 bases, with 11 bases between. CDR3: CASSVGGVKEKLFF. CDR3 DNA: TGTGCCAGCAGCGTAGGAGGGGTTAAGGAAAAACTGTTTTTT.